Below, 2 T cell receptor beta chains from the same sample are listed, as sequenced in a study of blood T cell repertoires in COVID-19 (dated by TCRdb to the early 2020s). Receptors were amplified or captured by the immunoSEQ multiplex PCR assay. Not all clones reach the TCRdb copy of this immuneACCESS table, which keeps in-frame sequences only. Checked studies attribute under half of the gap to unresolved V genes and leave the rest unexplained. This sample gives nearly 50,000 clones in total; around 84% of them show up just once. Together, the top ten hold about 2.5% of the sample. The sequencing sample was made of peripheral blood. The source is a woman aged 80 or older with COVID-19, enrolled during active disease.

The chain recombines TRBV27 with TRBJ2-3, with 7 nucleotides matching TRBD1. This CDR3 is built from 17 residues. The germline V gene has CDR1 MNHEY and CDR2 SMNVEV (reference sequence). With 2 bases clipped from V and 0 bases from J, the junction kept 8 bases outside the gene matches. The CDR3 DNA is TGTGCCAGCAGTTTAATACAGGGGCGAGCTAGCACAGATACGCAGTATTTT. It is translated as CASSLIQGRASTDTQYF.

The rearrangement joins TRBV15 to TRBJ1-1; the D gene is possibly TRBD1 (6 bases). The CDR3 runs to 15 residues. Trimming pared 1 base from V and 2 bases from J, leaving 11 bases between. Germline V CDR1 and CDR2: LNHNV, YYDKDF (reference sequence). As DNA, the CDR3 is TGTGCCACCAGCAGAGGGGGGACACGCAACACTGAAGCTTTCTTT. This sequence encodes CATSRGGTRNTEAFF.